Reported below is one T cell receptor beta chain. There is no known antigen for this receptor. No base quality values were provided; no much bigger clone lies one nucleotide off. These data belong to a study of CD8+ T cells in alopecia areata (dated by TCRdb to 2016 to 2019). Turning to the overall study: High-throughput TCRbeta sequencing was used to examine T cell clonal expansion in alopecia areata in both the C3H/HeJ mouse model and human patients. Scalp clonality was compared among normal scalp (n=4), patchy alopecia areata scalp (n=8), and alopecia totalis/universalis scalp (n=8). TCRbeta CDR3 regions were amplified by immunoSEQ multiplex PCR using 35 Vbeta forward and 13 Jbeta reverse primers. Scalp tissue and sorted CD4+ and CD8+ peripheral blood T cells from patchy and totalis/universalis alopecia areata patients and from healthy controls were covered by human TCRbeta sequencing. RNA was obtained with the PAXgene miRNA kit for fixed scalp, the miRNeasy kit for PBMCs, and the RNeasy kit for mouse skin. Summary of the overall study and its limitations: Compared with normal scalp, lesional scalp, particularly in alopecia totalis/universalis, had higher clonality and more expanded CD8+ clones, which suggests antigenic drive. Shared TCR sequences between patients were less evident than in mice, which may be partly attributable to HLA diversity in the patient population. Resident alphabeta T cells in normal human skin are also sequenced, complicating scalp TCR repertoire analysis, unlike mouse skin dominated by gammadelta T cells.

Libraries were built with the immunoSEQ multiplex PCR assay. For TCR sequencing, RNA was extracted from every sample and reverse transcribed into cDNA to serve as template. SuperScript III was used for first-strand cDNA synthesis, primed with a 2:1 mix of oligo-dT and random hexamers. A synthetic immune receptor repertoire was used to gauge amplification bias, and whatever bias remained was removed computationally. Per the source publication's procedure: Raw reads were preprocessed to remove errors, and CDR3 was defined according to IMGT conventions as the region from the conserved cysteine to phenylalanine. Clonality was computed by normalizing Shannon entropy by log2 of the number of productive unique TCRs and subtracting the result from 1. Scalp TCRbeta sequences were cross-referenced with sorted blood CD4 and CD8 repertoires so that the CD4 or CD8 identity of scalp clones could be inferred. The source is immuneACCESS, and TCRdb retained only in-frame sequences with V and J called. Part of the clones is not carried over; for the studies checked, unresolved V genes explain less than half of this, and the remainder is unexplained. V and J calls and clone size follow that table, whereas D and trimming were derived from the DNA. The sample records 150,000 to 200,000 clones, around 57% of which are singletons. The top ten constitute around 5% of the sample.

After PBMCs were isolated by density centrifugation and stained for CD3, CD4 and CD8, a FACSAria was used to sort CD4+ and CD8+ T cells. Scalp biopsies and blood samples were obtained from unaffected controls. Including cysteine and phenylalanine, the CDR3 has 17 amino acids. Of the read, only the CDR3 DNA is kept; its 51 bases are in frame from base 1. V and J are trimmed by 2 bases and 5 bases, and the gene matches miss 11 bases of the junction. Reading the germline V gene gives CDR1 SGDLS and CDR2 YYNGEE. This clonotype was sampled from a human donor in good health. Material for sequencing was CD4+ T cells sorted from blood. The sequence is built from TRBV9 and TRBJ2-3; TRBD2 aligns with 10 central bases. The sequenced DNA: TGTGCCAGCAGCGTTTCACAAGCGGGAGGGCCAGGAGATACGCAGTATTTT. It specifies CASSVSQAGGPGDTQYF.